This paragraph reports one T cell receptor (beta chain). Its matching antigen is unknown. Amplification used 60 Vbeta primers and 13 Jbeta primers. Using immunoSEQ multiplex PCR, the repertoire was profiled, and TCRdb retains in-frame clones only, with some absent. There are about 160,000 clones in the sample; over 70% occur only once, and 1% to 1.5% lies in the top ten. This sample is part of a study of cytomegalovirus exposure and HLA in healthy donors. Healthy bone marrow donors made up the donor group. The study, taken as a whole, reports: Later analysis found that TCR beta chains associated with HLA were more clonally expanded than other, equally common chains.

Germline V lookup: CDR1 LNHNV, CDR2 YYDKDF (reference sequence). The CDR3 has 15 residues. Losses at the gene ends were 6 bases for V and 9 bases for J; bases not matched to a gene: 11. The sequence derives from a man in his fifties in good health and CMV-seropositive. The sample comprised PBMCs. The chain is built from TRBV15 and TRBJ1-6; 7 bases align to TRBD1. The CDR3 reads CATRLMTGKGSPLHF. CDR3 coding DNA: TGTGCCACCAGGCTAATGACAGGGAAAGGTTCACCCCTCCACTTT.